The 11 T cell receptor beta chains below come from one sample, sequenced in a study of CD8 T cells in Susac syndrome. Reverse transcription of about 0.45 to 1 ug RNA was performed with random hexamers. From the immunoSEQ multiplex PCR reads, TCRdb called clonotypes with MiXCR, one entry per CDR3 protein. The sample has about 180,000 distinct CDR3 sequences, approximately 95% seen once. The sequenced material came from CD8+ T cells from PBMCs. These receptors were collected from a human donor with multiple sclerosis.

V gene TRBV7-9 combines with J gene TRBJ2-7, with a tentative D call TRBD1 (5 bases). The CDR3 contains 14 residues. Trimming stripped 5 bases from V and 2 bases from J, with 13 bases between. CDR1 is SEHNR and CDR2 is FQNEAQ in the germline V gene (reference sequence). CDR3 nucleotide sequence: TGTGCCAGCAGCGGGGCGGAAGGCCCCTACGAGCAGTACTTC. It specifies CASSGAEGPYEQYF. Using reference TRBV7-9 and TRBJ2-7 for the parts outside the CDR3, the full variable domain is DTGVSQNPRHKITKRGQNVTFRCDPISEHNRLYWYRQTLGQGPEFLTYFQNEAQLEKSRLLSDRFSAERPKGSFSTLEIQRTEQGDSAMYLCASSGAEGPYEQYFGPGTRLTVT.

The chain has TRBV29-1 and TRBJ2-7, with unresolved D. This CDR3 is 11 amino acids long. With 7 bases removed from V and 1 base from J, the gap between germline ends came to 8 bases. The germline V gene encodes CDR1 SQVTM and CDR2 ANQGSEA. CDR3: CSAWASYEQYF. As DNA, the CDR3 is TGCAGCGCGTGGGCGTCCTACGAGCAGTACTTC.

The chain employs TRBV20-1 and TRBJ2-7; tentatively, D is TRBD1 (6 bases). CDR3 length: 12 residues. Germline loops: CDR1 DFQATT, CDR2 SNEGSKA (reference sequence). V lost 7 bases and J lost 0, with 10 bases in between. The CDR3 sequence is CSVGQTSYEQYF. In DNA form, the CDR3 reads TGCAGTGTTGGACAGACCTCCTACGAGCAGTACTTC.

The V gene is TRBV9, the J gene TRBJ2-3; D may be TRBD1 or TRBD2 (5 bases each). The CDR3 consists of 12 residues. Germline V CDR1 and CDR2: SGDLS, YYNGEE. V was pared by 4 bases and J by 7 bases, with 10 bases between. CDR3 region: CASSPGPNTQYF. The CDR3 nucleotides are TGTGCCAGCAGCCCGGGACCAAATACGCAGTATTTT.

The V gene is TRBV6-1, the J gene TRBJ2-5, with 14 bases identical to TRBD2. Germline assignment: CDR1 MNHNS and CDR2 SASEGT. CDR3 size: 16 residues. After removal of 4 bases from V and 1 base from J, the junction contained 2 bases not matched to a gene. This CDR3 reads CASSATSGGAQETQYF. The CDR3 DNA follows: TGTGCCAGCAGTGCGACTAGCGGGGGGGCCCAAGAGACCCAGTACTTC.

This sequence joins TRBV5-8 and TRBJ2-7; no clear D gene. The CDR3 totals 14 residues. V was shortened by 0 bases and J by 3 bases, with 10 bases between the two germline ends. The germline V gene has CDR1 SGHTS and CDR2 YDEGEE. CDR3: CASSLGIMNYEQYF. In DNA form, the CDR3 reads TGTGCCAGCAGCTTGGGAATTATGAACTACGAGCAGTACTTC. Using reference TRBV5-8 and TRBJ2-7 for the parts outside the CDR3, the full variable domain is EAGVTQSPTHLIKTRGQQATLRCSPISGHTSVYWYQQALGLGLQFLLWYDEGEERNRGNFPPRFSGRQFPNYSSELNVNALELEDSALYLCASSLGIMNYEQYFGPGTRLTVT.

This sequence joins TRBV29-1 and TRBJ2-2; D is possibly TRBD2 (6 bases). Germline V gene data show CDR1 as SQVTM and CDR2 as ANQGSEA. CDR3 length: 14 amino acids. V was shortened by 6 bases and J by 2 bases, with 13 bases between the two germline ends. The CDR3 nucleotides are TGCAGCGTCCTGGGACTTTCTAACACCGGGGAGCTGTTTTTT. This gives the protein CSVLGLSNTGELFF.

The chain joins TRBV30 to TRBJ1-2, with 9 bases lining up with TRBD1. Trimming cost V 3 bases and J 1 base; bases outside gene matches: 3. Germline V gives CDR1 GTSNPN, CDR2 SVGIG (reference sequence). The CDR3 is 14 residues long. CDR3 nucleotide sequence: TGTGCCTGGAGCCCGGGACAGGGTAACTATGGCTACACCTTC. Its protein is CAWSPGQGNYGYTF.

This chain joins TRBV29-1 and TRBJ2-1, with TRBD1 matching 7 bases. This CDR3 contains 14 residues. V was clipped by 5 bases and J by 3 bases; unmatched bases: 7. CDR1 and CDR2 from the germline V gene are SQVTM and ANQGSEA. The CDR3 sequence is CSVPPRDSYNEQFF. CDR3 in DNA: TGCAGCGTTCCCCCTCGGGACAGCTACAATGAGCAGTTCTTC.

The V call is TRBV7-9, the J call TRBJ1-1; a possible D gene is TRBD1 (5 bases). CDR1 and CDR2 (germline): SEHNR, FQNEAQ (reference sequence). V dropped 4 bases and J dropped 1 base, with 13 bases sitting between them. CDR3 length equals 15 residues. Written as DNA, the CDR3 is TGTGCCAGCAGCTCCCGAGCCGGGGGGAACACTGAAGCTTTCTTT. Protein sequence: CASSSRAGGNTEAFF.

The CDR3 DNA reads TGTGCCAGCAGCTCTAGGACTAGCGGGACGCCGAATGAGCAGTTCTTC. Its translation is CASSSRTSGTPNEQFF. The chain combines TRBV7-9 with TRBJ2-1, with 12 positions matching TRBD2. CDR3 length equals 16 residues. The V gene end was trimmed by 4 bases and the J gene end by 7 bases; junction bases not matched to a gene: 8. Germline V gene data show CDR1 as SEHNR and CDR2 as FQNEAQ (reference sequence).